This T cell receptor beta chain is from a study of T-cell memory formation after mild COVID-19. Study-wide results and limits: Mostly located in CM and EM were contracting CD4+ clones, with contracting CD8+ clones located in EMRA. Later expanders leaned toward CD4+, whereas clones contracting from day 15 to 85 were balanced CD4/CD8.

This clonotype was seen only a few times. The antigen is not known. J was trimmed by 5 bases and V by 4 bases; bases with no gene match: 9. CDR1 SGHTA and CDR2 FQGTGA come from the germline V gene. The CDR3 is 15 residues long. TCRdb recomputed calls from the 5' RACE reads with MiXCR, one row per CDR3 protein. The sample lists nearly 200,000 distinct CDR3 sequences; roughly 18% were seen once. The chain links TRBV7-3 to TRBJ2-5; 8 nucleotides match TRBD2. The sequence was obtained from an adult woman who had mild COVID-19 (a few samples of this study predate the infection). Cell type and time point are not known. Sequenced sample: PBMCs or a T cell subset sorted from them (not recorded which). DNA of the CDR3: TGTGCCAGCAGCTCCACGGGGGGGGTTGGGGAGACCCAGTACTTC. Amino acid sequence: CASSSTGGVGETQYF.